The 30 T cell receptor beta chains in this list originate from one sample, sequenced in a study of T cell responses to AZD1222 COVID-19 vaccine. Libraries were prepared by immunoSEQ multiplex PCR; TCRdb keeps only in-frame clonotypes and omits some of them. The sample shows over 15,000 clones, about four fifths of them seen only once. The specimen was peripheral blood, collected 28 days after the second AZD1222 dose. These receptors came from an adult who received the AZD1222 COVID-19 vaccine.

This chain joins TRBV6-5 and TRBJ2-3; TRBD2 aligns across 10 bases. Losses at the gene ends were 0 bases for V and 7 bases for J; bases not matched to a gene: 7. The CDR3 contains 16 residues. Germline V lookup: CDR1 MNHEY, CDR2 SVGAGI. The CDR3 DNA reads as TGTGCCAGCAGTTACTCGCCTAGCGGGGGCACCCATACGCAGTATTTT. Translating it yields CASSYSPSGGTHTQYF.

The rearrangement links TRBV30 to TRBJ1-1, with unresolved D. With 8 bases removed from V and 6 bases from J, the gap between germline ends came to 16 bases. CDR1 is GTSNPN and CDR2 is SVGIG in the germline V gene (reference sequence). The CDR3 consists of 12 residues. CDR3 amino acids: CALSGGLAEAFF. CDR3 nucleotide sequence: TGTGCCCTAAGTGGAGGGCTGGCTGAAGCTTTCTTT.

The V and J genes are TRBV2 and TRBJ1-6; 11 nucleotides line up with TRBD1. Trimming at V came to 6 bases and at J to 7 bases, leaving 5 bases not matched to a gene. Germline V gene sequence: CDR1 SNHLY, CDR2 FYNNEI. The CDR3 is 15 residues long. CDR3 sequence reads: CASSPGTGGNSPLHF. The DNA for the CDR3 is TGTGCCAGCAGCCCCGGGACAGGGGGGAATTCACCCCTCCACTTT.

The chain recombines TRBV19 with TRBJ1-5, with D hard to call. Trimming took 7 bases from V and 1 from J, leaving 11 bases between them. This CDR3 is built from 14 residues. Germline V gene lookup returns CDR1 LNHDA and CDR2 SQIVND (reference sequence). The CDR3: CASKKGYSNQPQHF. CDR3 bases: TGTGCCAGTAAAAAAGGGTACAGCAATCAGCCCCAGCATTTT.

This chain joins TRBV27 and TRBJ1-5; TRBD1 matches 10 bases. CDR1 and CDR2 (germline): MNHEY, SMNVEV (reference sequence). The CDR3 runs 17 residues. Trimming at V came to 5 bases and at J to 3 bases, leaving 10 bases not matched to a gene. CDR3 bases: TGTGCCAGCAGTGTTTCTTGGGGACAGGGGATCAATCAGCCCCAGCATTTT. Amino acid sequence: CASSVSWGQGINQPQHF.

V and J are TRBV11-2 and TRBJ1-2; D ambiguous. The CDR3 is 15 amino acids. Germline CDR1 SGHAT, CDR2 FQNNGV. Trimming took 5 bases from V and 2 from J, leaving 15 bases between them. The CDR3 loop reads CASSPDVSGNYGYTF. CDR3 coding DNA: TGTGCCAGCAGCCCCGACGTCAGCGGCAACTATGGCTACACCTTC.

The chain carries TRBV5-4 and TRBJ2-5; 9 positions agree with TRBD2. Trimming cost V 4 bases and J 3 bases; bases outside gene matches: 4. This CDR3 has 14 residues. Germline CDR1 SGHNT, CDR2 YYREEE (reference sequence). This CDR3 reads CASSGTSREETQYF. The CDR3 nucleotides are TGTGCCAGCAGCGGGACTAGCAGGGAAGAGACCCAGTACTTC.

The J gene is TRBJ1-5, the V gene TRBV14; D remains unclear. Germline loops: CDR1 SGHDN, CDR2 FVKESK. CDR3 length: 13 residues. V was clipped by 0 bases and J by 5 bases, with 5 bases between them. The CDR3 region has the DNA TGTGCCAGCAGCCAAGATTTCGATCAGCCCCAGCATTTT. It is translated as CASSQDFDQPQHF.

V and J are TRBV7-8 and TRBJ1-2; D may be TRBD1 (6 bases). The CDR3 consists of 17 residues. V lost 3 bases and J lost 3, with 20 bases in between. Germline V gene lookup returns CDR1 SGHVS and CDR2 FQNEAQ. In nucleotides, the CDR3 is TGTGCCAGCAGCTTGCCCGGGGGGGGGCGCCGGGACTATGGCTACACCTTC. Protein: CASSLPGGGRRDYGYTF.

The V call is TRBV12-5, the J call TRBJ2-1; TRBD2 matches 7 bases. Germline V CDR1 and CDR2: LGHNT, FRNRAP. The CDR3 contains 17 residues. Trimming cost V 6 bases and J 1 base; bases outside gene matches: 12. The CDR3 DNA is TGTGCTAGTGGCGACCCCCCCGGGGGGTTATCCTACAATGAGCAGTTCTTC. Translating it yields CASGDPPGGLSYNEQFF.

The chain employs TRBV18 and TRBJ1-1; D not certain. CDR3 length: 16 amino acids. Trimming took 2 bases from V and 3 from J, leaving 16 bases between them. Germline assignment: CDR1 KGHSH and CDR2 LQKENI. The CDR3 reads CASSPTTEQLHTEAFF. The CDR3 DNA follows: TGTGCCAGCTCACCAACCACAGAACAATTGCACACTGAAGCTTTCTTT.

This clone was observed a few times. The V gene is TRBV18, the J gene TRBJ2-7; possibly TRBD1 for D (6 bases). V was shortened by 3 bases and J by 5 bases, with 8 bases between the two germline ends. Germline values: CDR1 KGHSH, CDR2 LQKENI. The CDR3 extends over 12 amino acids. In DNA form, the CDR3 reads TGTGCCAGCTCACCCCAGGGGAACGAGCAGTACTTC. Encoded protein: CASSPQGNEQYF.

As DNA, the CDR3 is TGTGCCAGCAGTAAGGAGGTTAGCTCCTATAATTCACCCCTCCACTTT. It yields the protein CASSKEVSSYNSPLHF. The chain couples TRBV7-9 to TRBJ1-6; D is undetermined. CDR3 length: 16 amino acids. V shed 6 bases and J shed 0 bases, with 12 bases lying between them. In germline, CDR1 is SEHNR, CDR2 FQNEAQ (reference sequence).

This clone was counted a single time. The chain carries TRBV24-1 and TRBJ1-2, with D perhaps TRBD1 (5 bases). Germline values: CDR1 KGHDR, CDR2 SFDVKD. This CDR3 is 14 amino acids long. The V end was cut by 4 bases, the J end by 2 bases, with 10 bases between. The CDR3 region has the DNA TGTGCCACCAGTGACCCGGGACGAAACTATGGCTACACCTTC. Translated: CATSDPGRNYGYTF.

This clone is termed medium-sized. The CDR3 sequence: CASSMRSGQPFF. The CDR3 nucleotides are TGTGCCAGCAGCATGAGGAGTGGGCAACCTTTCTTT. The chain uses TRBV2 and TRBJ1-1; D not certain. Germline-derived CDR1 and CDR2 are SNHLY and FYNNEI. The CDR3 length is 12 residues. The ends were cut back, 6 bases at V and 12 bases at J, with 17 bases in the middle.

The genes are TRBV19 and TRBJ1-5, with D possibly TRBD1 on 5 matching bases. The V end was cut by 0 bases, the J end by 7 bases, with 7 bases between. Per the germline V gene, CDR1 is LNHDA and CDR2 is SQIVND (reference sequence). This CDR3 contains 13 residues. CDR3 region: CASSIDGGQPQHF. The CDR3 DNA reads as TGTGCCAGTAGTATAGATGGGGGGCAGCCCCAGCATTTT. The full variable domain, with the rest looked up from reference TRBV19 and TRBJ1-5, is DGGITQSPKYLFRKEGQNVTLSCEQNLNHDAMYWYRQDPGQGLRLIYYSQIVNDFQKGDIAEGYSVSREKKESFPLTVTSAQKNPTAFYLCASSIDGGQPQHFGDGTRLSIL.

This chain links TRBV9 with TRBJ2-7; D remains ambiguous. Per germline, CDR1 SGDLS and CDR2 YYNGEE. CDR3 length: 12 amino acids. The V gene lost 1 base and the J gene lost 0 bases, with 2 bases spanning the gap. CDR3 in amino acids: CASSVTSYEQYF. CDR3 DNA sequence: TGTGCCAGCAGCGTAACCTCCTACGAGCAGTACTTC.

V usage is TRBV11-3 and J usage is TRBJ2-3, with 7 bases that match TRBD2. CDR1 and CDR2 from the germline V gene are SGHNT and YENEEA. The CDR3 length is 15 residues. Trimming took 5 bases from V and 2 from J; bases not matched to a gene: 7. CDR3 region: CASSMRGKITDTQYF. Written as DNA, the CDR3 is TGTGCCAGCAGCATGCGGGGGAAAATCACAGATACGCAGTATTTT.

The chain is built from TRBV7-8 and TRBJ1-2; D not resolved. The V gene's germline CDR1 is SGHVS and CDR2 FQNEAQ. V shed 1 base and J shed 4 bases, with 4 bases lying between them. The CDR3 is 12 amino acids. The chain's CDR3 is CASSLEAYGYTF. The CDR3 nucleotides read TGTGCCAGCAGCTTAGAAGCCTATGGCTACACCTTC. Full variable domain (missing parts from reference TRBV7-8 and TRBJ1-2): GAGVSQSPRYKVAKRGQDVALRCDPISGHVSLFWYQQALGQGPEFLTYFQNEAQLDKSGLPSDRFFAERPEGSVSTLKIQRTQQEDSAVYLCASSLEAYGYTFGSGTRLTVV.

This chain connects TRBV30 to TRBJ1-3; 7 bases line up with TRBD1. Trimming cost V 0 bases and J 7 bases; bases outside gene matches: 3. The germline CDR1 and CDR2 sequences are GTSNPN and SVGIG (reference sequence). The CDR3 contains 13 residues. CDR3 loop: CAWSVSRGNTIYF. For the CDR3, the DNA is TGTGCCTGGAGTGTGTCCAGGGGGAACACCATATATTTT.

This chain connects TRBV5-6 to TRBJ1-1; 12 bases map to TRBD1. This CDR3 contains 18 residues. With V trimmed by 1 base and J by 3 bases, 10 bases remained unmatched. The V gene's germline CDR1 is SGHDT and CDR2 YYEEEE. The DNA of the CDR3 is TGTGCCAGCAGCTTGACTGGGACAGGGGGCAGGTGGTACACTGAAGCTTTCTTT. Translation: CASSLTGTGGRWYTEAFF.

This rearrangement joins TRBV7-7 to TRBJ1-2, with TRBD1 matching 7 bases. The trim removed 2 bases at V and 4 bases at J, leaving 19 bases unmatched. CDR3 length: 19 residues. Germline loops: CDR1 SSHAT, CDR2 FNYEAQ (reference sequence). The CDR3 loop reads CASSLFSLGRQGSCYGYTF. In nucleotides, the CDR3 is TGTGCCAGCAGCTTATTCTCCCTCGGCCGACAGGGAAGTTGCTATGGCTACACCTTC.

V and J are TRBV7-2 and TRBJ2-7; D gene ambiguous. Germline values: CDR1 SGHTA, CDR2 FQGNSA. This CDR3 is built from 14 residues. V was pared by 7 bases and J by 0 bases, with 13 bases between. The CDR3 reads CASKSTVNSYEQYF. In DNA form, the CDR3 reads TGTGCCAGCAAGTCGACGGTTAACTCCTACGAGCAGTACTTC.

This chain joins TRBV2 and TRBJ2-5; D unclear. The CDR3 has 15 residues. V lost 4 bases and J lost 1, with 13 bases in between. Germline assignment: CDR1 SNHLY and CDR2 FYNNEI. Written as DNA, the CDR3 is TGTGCCAGCAGTGCGCAAGGGAACCTCCAAGAGACCCAGTACTTC. As protein: CASSAQGNLQETQYF.

This chain links TRBV9 with TRBJ2-3, with 7 positions matching TRBD1. The CDR3 is made up of 16 amino acids. The V segment lost 4 bases and the J segment 5 bases; nucleotides outside the gene matches: 13. Germline V CDR1 and CDR2: SGDLS, YYNGEE. The CDR3 coding sequence is TGTGCCAGCAGCCCCCACAGGGGCGAGATCTTAGATACGCAGTATTTT. Its translation: CASSPHRGEILDTQYF.

The chain carries TRBV5-1 and TRBJ1-3; D ambiguous. The CDR3 loop spans 13 amino acids. Germline assignment: CDR1 SGHRS and CDR2 YFSETQ. Trimming took 5 bases from V and 0 from J, leaving 6 bases between them. The CDR3 loop is CASRSDSGNTIYF. In nucleotides, the CDR3 is TGCGCCAGCAGATCTGACTCTGGAAACACCATATATTTT. Full variable domain (rest looked up from reference TRBV5-1 and TRBJ1-3): KAGVTQTPRYLIKTRGQQVTLSCSPISGHRSVSWYQQTPGQGLQFLFEYFSETQRNKGNFPGRFSGRQFSNSRSEMNVSTLELGDSALYLCASRSDSGNTIYFGEGSWLTVV.

This chain connects TRBV27 to TRBJ1-2; D is unresolved. Per the germline V gene, CDR1 is MNHEY and CDR2 is SMNVEV (reference sequence). The CDR3 consists of 15 residues. Trimming stripped 2 bases from V and 5 bases from J, with 15 bases between. CDR3 sequence reads: CASSLRPTLWYGYTF. As DNA, the CDR3 is TGTGCCAGCAGTTTAAGACCCACCCTATGGTATGGCTACACCTTC.

The chain links TRBV7-2 to TRBJ2-1; no firm D call. Trimming stripped 1 base from V and 3 bases from J, with 4 bases between. Germline V lookup: CDR1 SGHTA, CDR2 FQGNSA. The CDR3 covers 13 residues. The CDR3: CASSLGLYNEQFF. The CDR3 coding sequence is TGTGCCAGCAGCTTAGGACTCTACAATGAGCAGTTCTTC.

The gene calls are TRBV30 and TRBJ1-1, with 7 bases identical to TRBD1. The V and J ends lost 1 base and 5 bases, in that order; junction bases with no gene match: 7. This CDR3 comprises 14 residues. Germline V gene sequence: CDR1 GTSNPN, CDR2 SVGIG (reference sequence). The CDR3 DNA sequence: TGTGCCTGGAGTGGCGGCAGGGGGGGTACTGAAGCTTTCTTT. Residues: CAWSGGRGGTEAFF.

Comment on this clone: The junction and the germline gene differ at one end; a read error may be behind it. J is TRBJ1-4 and V is TRBV30; no clear D. CDR1 is GTSNPN, CDR2 SVGIG, per germline (reference sequence). CDR3 length: 12 amino acids. The CDR3 reads CAWSETSEKLFF. CDR3 DNA: TGTGCCTGGAGTGAAACTAGTGAAAAACTGTTTTTT.